This TCR beta chain is drawn from a study of cytomegalovirus exposure and HLA in healthy donors. This CDR3 spans 13 amino acids. Per germline, CDR1 MNHNY and CDR2 SVGAGI (reference sequence). Trimming took 2 bases from V and 4 from J; bases not matched to a gene: 1. The donors were in the roughly 130-subject validation cohort, distinct from the approximately 670-subject first cohort. The table came from immunoSEQ multiplex PCR; TCRdb's copy has only in-frame clones and leaves some out. This repertoire shows over 100,000 clones, over 85% found once; its top ten account for 0.89%. This chain uses TRBV6-6 with TRBJ1-2; 7 bases are shared with TRBD1. Sequenced: PBMCs. The source of this sequence is a woman aged 18-29 years in good health and CMV-seronegative. The chain's CDR3 is CASSYGDSYGYTF. In nucleotides, the CDR3 is TGTGCCAGCAGTTACGGGGACAGCTATGGCTACACCTTC.